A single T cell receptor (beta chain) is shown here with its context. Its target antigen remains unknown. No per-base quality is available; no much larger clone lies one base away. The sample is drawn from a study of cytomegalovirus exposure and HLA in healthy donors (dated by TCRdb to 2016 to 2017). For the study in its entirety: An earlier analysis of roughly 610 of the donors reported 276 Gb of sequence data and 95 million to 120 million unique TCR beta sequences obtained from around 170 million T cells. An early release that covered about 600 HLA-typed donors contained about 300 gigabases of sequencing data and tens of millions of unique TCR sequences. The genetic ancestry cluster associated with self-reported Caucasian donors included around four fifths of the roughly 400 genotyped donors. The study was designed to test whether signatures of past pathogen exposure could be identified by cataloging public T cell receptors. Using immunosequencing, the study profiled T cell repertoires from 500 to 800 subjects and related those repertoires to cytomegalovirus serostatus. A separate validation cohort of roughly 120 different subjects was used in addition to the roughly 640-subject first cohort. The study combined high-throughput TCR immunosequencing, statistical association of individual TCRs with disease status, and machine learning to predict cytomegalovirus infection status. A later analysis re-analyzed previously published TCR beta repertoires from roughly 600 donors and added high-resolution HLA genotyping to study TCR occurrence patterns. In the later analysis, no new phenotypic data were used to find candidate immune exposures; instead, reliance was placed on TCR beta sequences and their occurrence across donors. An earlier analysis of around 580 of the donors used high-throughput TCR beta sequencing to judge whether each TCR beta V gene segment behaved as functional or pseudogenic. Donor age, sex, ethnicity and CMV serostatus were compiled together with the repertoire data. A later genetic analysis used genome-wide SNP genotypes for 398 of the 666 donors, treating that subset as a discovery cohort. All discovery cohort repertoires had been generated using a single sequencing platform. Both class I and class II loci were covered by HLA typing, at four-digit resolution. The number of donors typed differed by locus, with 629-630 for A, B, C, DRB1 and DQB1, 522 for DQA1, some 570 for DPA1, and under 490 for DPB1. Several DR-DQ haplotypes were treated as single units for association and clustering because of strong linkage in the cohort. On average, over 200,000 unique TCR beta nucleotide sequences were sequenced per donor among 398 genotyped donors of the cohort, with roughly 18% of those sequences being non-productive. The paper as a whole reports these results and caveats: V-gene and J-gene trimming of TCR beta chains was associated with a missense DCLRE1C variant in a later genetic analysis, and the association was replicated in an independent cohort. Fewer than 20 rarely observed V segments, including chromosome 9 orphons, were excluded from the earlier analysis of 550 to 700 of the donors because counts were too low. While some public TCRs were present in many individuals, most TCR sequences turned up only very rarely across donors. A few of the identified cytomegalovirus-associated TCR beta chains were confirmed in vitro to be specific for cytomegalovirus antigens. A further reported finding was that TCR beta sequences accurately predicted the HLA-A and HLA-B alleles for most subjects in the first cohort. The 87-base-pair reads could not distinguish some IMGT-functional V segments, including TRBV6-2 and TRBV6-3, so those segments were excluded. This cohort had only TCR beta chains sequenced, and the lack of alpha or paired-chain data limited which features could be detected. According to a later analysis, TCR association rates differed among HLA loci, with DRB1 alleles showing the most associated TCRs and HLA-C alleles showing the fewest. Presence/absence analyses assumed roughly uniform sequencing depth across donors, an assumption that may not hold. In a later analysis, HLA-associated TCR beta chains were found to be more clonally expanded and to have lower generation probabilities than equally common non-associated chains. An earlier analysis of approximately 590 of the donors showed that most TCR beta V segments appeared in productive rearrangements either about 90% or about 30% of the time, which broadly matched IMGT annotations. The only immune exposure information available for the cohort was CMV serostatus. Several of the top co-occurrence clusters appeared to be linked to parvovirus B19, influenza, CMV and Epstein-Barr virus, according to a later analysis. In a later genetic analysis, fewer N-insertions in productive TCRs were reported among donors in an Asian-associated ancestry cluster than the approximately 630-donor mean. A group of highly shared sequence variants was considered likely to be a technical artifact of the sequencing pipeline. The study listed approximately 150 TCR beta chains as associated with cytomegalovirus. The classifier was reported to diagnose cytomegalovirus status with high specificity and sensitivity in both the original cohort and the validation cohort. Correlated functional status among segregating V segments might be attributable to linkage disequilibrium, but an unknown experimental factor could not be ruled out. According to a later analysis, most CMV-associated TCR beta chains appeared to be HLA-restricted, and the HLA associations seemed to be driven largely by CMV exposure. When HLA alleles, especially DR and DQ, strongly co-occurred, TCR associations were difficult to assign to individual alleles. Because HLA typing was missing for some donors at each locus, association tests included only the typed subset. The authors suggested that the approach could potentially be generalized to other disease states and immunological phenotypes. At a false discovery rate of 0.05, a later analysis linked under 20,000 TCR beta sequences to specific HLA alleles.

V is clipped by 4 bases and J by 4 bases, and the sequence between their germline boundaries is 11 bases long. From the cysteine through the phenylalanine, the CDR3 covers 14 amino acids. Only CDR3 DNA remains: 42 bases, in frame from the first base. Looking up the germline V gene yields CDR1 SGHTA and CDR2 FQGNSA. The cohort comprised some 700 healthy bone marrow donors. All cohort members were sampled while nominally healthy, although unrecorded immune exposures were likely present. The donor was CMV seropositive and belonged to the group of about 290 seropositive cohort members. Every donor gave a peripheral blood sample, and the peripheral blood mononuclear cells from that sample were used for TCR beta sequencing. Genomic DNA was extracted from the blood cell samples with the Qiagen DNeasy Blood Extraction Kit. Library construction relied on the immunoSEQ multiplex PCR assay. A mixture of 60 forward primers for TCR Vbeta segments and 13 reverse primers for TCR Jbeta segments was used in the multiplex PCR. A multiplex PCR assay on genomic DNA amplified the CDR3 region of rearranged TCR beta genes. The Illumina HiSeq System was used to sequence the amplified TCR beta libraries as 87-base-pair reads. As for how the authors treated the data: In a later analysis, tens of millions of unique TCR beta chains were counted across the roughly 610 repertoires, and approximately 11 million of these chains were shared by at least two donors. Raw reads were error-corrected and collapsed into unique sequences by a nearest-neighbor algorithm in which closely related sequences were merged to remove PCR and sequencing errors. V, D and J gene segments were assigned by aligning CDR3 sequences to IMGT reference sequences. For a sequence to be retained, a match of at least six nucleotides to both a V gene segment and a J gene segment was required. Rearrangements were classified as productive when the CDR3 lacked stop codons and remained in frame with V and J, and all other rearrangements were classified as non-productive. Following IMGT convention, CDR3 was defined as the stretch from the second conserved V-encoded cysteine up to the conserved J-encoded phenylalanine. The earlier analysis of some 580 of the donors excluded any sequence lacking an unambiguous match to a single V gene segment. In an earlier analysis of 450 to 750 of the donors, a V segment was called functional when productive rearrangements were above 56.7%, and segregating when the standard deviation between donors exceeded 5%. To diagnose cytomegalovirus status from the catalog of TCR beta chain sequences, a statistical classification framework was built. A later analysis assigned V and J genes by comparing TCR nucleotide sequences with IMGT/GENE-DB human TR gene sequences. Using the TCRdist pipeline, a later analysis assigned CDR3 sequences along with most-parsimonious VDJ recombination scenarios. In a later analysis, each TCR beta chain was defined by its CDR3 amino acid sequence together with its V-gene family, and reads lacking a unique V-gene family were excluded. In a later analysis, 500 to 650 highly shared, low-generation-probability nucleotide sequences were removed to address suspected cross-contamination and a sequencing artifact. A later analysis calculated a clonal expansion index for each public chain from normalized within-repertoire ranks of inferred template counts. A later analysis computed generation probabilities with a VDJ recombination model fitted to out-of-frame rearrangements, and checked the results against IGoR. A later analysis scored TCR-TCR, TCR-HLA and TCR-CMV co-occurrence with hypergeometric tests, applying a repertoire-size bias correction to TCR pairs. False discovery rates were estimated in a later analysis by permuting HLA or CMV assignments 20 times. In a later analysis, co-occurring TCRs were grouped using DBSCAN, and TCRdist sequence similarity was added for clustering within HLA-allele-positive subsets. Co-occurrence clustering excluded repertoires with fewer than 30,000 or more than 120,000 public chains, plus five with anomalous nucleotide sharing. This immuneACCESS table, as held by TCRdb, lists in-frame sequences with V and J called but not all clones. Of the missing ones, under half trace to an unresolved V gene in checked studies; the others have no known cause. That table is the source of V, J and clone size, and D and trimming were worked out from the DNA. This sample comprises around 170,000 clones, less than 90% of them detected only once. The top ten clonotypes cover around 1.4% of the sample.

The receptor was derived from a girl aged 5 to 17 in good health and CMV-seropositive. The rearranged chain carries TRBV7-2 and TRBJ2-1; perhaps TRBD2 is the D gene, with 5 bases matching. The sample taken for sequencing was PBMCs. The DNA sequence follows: TGTGCCAGCAGCTCCGGGAATTGGTACAATGAGCAGTTCTTC. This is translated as CASSSGNWYNEQFF.